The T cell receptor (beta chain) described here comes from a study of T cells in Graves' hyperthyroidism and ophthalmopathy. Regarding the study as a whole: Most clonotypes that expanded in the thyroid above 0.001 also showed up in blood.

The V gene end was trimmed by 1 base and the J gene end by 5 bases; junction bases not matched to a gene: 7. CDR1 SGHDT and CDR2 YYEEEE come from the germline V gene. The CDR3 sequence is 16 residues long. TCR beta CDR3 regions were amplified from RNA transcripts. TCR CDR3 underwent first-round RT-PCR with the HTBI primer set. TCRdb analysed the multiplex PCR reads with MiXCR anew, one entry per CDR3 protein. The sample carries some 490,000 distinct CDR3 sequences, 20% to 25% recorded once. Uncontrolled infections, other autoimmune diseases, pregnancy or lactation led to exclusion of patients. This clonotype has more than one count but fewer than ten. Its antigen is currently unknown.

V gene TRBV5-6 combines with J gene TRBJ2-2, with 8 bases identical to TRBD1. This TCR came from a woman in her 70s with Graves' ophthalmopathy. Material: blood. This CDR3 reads CASSLFTGQVTGELFF. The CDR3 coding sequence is TGTGCCAGCAGCTTGTTCACGGGACAGGTTACCGGGGAGCTGTTTTTT.